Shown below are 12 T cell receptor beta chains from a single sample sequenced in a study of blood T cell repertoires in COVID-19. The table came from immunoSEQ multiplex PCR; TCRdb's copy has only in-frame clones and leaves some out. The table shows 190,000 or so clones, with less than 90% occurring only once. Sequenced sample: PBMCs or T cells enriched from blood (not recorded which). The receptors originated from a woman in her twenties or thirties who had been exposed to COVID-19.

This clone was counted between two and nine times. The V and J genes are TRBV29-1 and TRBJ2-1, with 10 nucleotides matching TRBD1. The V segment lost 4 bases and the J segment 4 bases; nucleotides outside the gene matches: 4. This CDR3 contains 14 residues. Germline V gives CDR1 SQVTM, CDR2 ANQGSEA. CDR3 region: CSVAPGQGYNEQFF. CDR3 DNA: TGCAGCGTTGCCCCGGGACAGGGGTACAATGAGCAGTTCTTC.

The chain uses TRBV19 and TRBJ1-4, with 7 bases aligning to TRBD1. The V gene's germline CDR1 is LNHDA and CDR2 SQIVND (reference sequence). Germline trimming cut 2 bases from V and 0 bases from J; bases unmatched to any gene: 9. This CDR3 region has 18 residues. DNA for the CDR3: TGTGCCAGTAGTATACGCACAGGGGTCACGGCAACTAATGAAAAACTGTTTTTT. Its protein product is CASSIRTGVTATNEKLFF.

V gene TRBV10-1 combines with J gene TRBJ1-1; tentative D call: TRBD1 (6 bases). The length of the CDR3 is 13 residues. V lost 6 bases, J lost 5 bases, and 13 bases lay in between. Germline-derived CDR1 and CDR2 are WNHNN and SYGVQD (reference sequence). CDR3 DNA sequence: TGCGCCAGCAGCCCAGGGGAAGGGACTGAAGCTTTCTTT. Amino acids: CASSPGEGTEAFF.

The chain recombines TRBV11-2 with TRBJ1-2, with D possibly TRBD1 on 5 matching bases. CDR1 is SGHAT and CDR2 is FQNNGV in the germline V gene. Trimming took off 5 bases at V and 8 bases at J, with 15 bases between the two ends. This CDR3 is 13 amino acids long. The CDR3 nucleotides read TGTGCCAGCAGCCTGGGGGAGGGATGGGGCTACACCTTC. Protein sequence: CASSLGEGWGYTF.

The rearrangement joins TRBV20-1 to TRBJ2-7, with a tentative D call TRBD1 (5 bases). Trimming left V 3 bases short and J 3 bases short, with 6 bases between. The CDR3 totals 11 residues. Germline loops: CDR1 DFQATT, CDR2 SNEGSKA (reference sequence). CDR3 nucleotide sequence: TGCAGTGCTAGCCAGGGCTACGAGCAGTACTTC. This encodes CSASQGYEQYF.

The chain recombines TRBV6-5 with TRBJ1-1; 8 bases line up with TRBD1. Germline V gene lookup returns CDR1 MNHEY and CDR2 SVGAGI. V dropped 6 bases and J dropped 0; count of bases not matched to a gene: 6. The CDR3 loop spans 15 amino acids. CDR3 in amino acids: CASSRGPNLNTEAFF. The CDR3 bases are TGTGCCAGCAGCAGGGGGCCGAATCTGAACACTGAAGCTTTCTTT.

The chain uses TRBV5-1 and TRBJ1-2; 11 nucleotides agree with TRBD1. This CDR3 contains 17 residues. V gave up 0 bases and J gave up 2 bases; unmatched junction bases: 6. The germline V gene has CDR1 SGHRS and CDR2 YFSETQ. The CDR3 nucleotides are TGCGCCAGCAGCTTGGCGTGGACAGGGGGCACAAACTATGGCTACACCTTC. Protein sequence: CASSLAWTGGTNYGYTF.

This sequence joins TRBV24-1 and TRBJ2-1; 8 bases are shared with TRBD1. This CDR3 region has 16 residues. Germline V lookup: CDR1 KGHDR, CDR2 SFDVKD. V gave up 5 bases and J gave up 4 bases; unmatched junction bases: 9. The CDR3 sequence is CATSGVGDRFYNEQFF. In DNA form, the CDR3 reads TGTGCCACCAGTGGGGTAGGGGACAGGTTTTACAATGAGCAGTTCTTC.

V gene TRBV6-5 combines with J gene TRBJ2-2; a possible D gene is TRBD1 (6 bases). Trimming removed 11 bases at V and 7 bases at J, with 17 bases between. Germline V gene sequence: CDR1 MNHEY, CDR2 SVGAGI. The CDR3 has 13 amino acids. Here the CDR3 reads CAGSTRTDGELFF. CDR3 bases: TGTGCCGGATCGACCCGGACAGACGGGGAGCTGTTTTTT.

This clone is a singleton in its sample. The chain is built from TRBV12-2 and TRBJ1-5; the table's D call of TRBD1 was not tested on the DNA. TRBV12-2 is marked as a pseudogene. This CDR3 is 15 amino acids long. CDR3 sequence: CASRDRGPSNQPQHF. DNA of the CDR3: TGTGCAAGTCGCGACAGGGGGCCCAGCAATCAGCCCCAGCATTTT.

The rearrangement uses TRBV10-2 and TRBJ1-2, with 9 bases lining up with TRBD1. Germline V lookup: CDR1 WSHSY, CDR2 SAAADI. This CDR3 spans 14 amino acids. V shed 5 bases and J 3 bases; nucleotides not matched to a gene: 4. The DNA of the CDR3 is TGCGCCAGCAGTAAAGACAGGGGGGACTATGGCTACACCTTC. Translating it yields CASSKDRGDYGYTF.

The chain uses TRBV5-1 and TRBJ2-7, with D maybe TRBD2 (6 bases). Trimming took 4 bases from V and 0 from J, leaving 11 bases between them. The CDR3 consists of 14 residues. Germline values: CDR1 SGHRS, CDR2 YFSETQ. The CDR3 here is CASSLAGSSYEQYF. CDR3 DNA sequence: TGCGCCAGCAGCCTCGCGGGGAGCTCCTACGAGCAGTACTTC.